This T cell receptor (beta chain) was captured in a study of T cell responses to AZD1222 COVID-19 vaccine. As for this clone: As yet, its antigen is unknown.

Second-dose intervals of approximately 4 or approximately 12 weeks were pooled. Study-wide results and caveats: Clonal diversity was possibly underestimated, and the donors were mostly white British, with more females. The number of AZD1222 recipients seropositive at baseline was only five to seven. Vaccine-related CD4 TCRs covered spike, predominating at 160-218 and 743-854.

The CDR3 spans 16 residues. V was shortened by 3 bases and J by 4 bases, with 13 bases between the two germline ends. Germline loops: CDR1 MNHEY, CDR2 SMNVEV (reference sequence). TCRdb's copy holds only in-frame clones and misses some; the assay was immunoSEQ multiplex PCR. Of 80,000 to 90,000 clones detected, approximately 90% appear once; the ten largest clones hold roughly 5%. The material was peripheral blood, obtained 28 days after the second AZD1222 dose. This TCR came from an adult who received the AZD1222 COVID-19 vaccine. V usage is TRBV27 and J usage is TRBJ1-6; possibly TRBD1 for D (6 bases). The CDR3 loop reads CASSFRGPLYNSPLHF. CDR3 in DNA: TGTGCCAGCAGTTTCCGGGGGCCCCTTTATAATTCACCCCTCCACTTT.